Following are 21 T cell receptor beta chains from one sample sequenced in a study of blood T cell repertoires in COVID-19. Sequenced by immunoSEQ multiplex PCR; TCRdb stores in-frame clones only, minus some. Here the sample spans approximately 240,000 clones, about four fifths being singletons. Sequenced material: peripheral blood. The receptors come from a man aged 50-59 years with acute or convalescent COVID-19.

This chain connects TRBV3-1 (or the pseudogene TRBV3-2) to TRBJ1-5; perhaps TRBD1 as D (6 bases). Trimming took 1 base from V and 7 from J, leaving 14 bases between them. The CDR3 has 15 amino acids. Looked up from germline, CDR1 is LGHDT and CDR2 is YNNKEL (reference sequence). CDR3 in amino acids: CASSQGGGLLQPQHF. CDR3 nucleotides: TGTGCCAGCAGCCAAGGGGGGGGGCTACTGCAGCCCCAGCATTTT.

The chain employs TRBV5-4 and TRBJ2-7; 8 bases agree with TRBD2. Looked up from germline, CDR1 is SGHNT and CDR2 is YYREEE (reference sequence). This CDR3 region has 17 residues. Trimming cost V 3 bases and J 0 bases; bases outside gene matches: 11. The CDR3 coding sequence is TGTGCCAGCAGCTCACCAATTCTAGCGGGCAGCTCCTACGAGCAGTACTTC. Its protein product is CASSSPILAGSSYEQYF.

The CDR3 reads CASRAGAYEQYF. The DNA of the CDR3 is TGCGCCAGCAGAGCAGGGGCCTACGAGCAGTACTTC. The rearrangement joins TRBV5-1 to TRBJ2-7; TRBD1 is a possible D gene (6 bases). Trimming stripped 5 bases from V and 2 bases from J, with 8 bases between. The V gene's germline CDR1 is SGHRS and CDR2 YFSETQ. The CDR3 consists of 12 residues.

The chain combines TRBV6-5 with TRBJ1-2, with 9 bases aligning to TRBD1. Germline V lookup: CDR1 MNHEY, CDR2 SVGAGI. The length of the CDR3 is 14 residues. V trimming: 5 bases; J trimming: 2 bases; junction bases outside the gene matches: 3. CDR3 protein: CASSTTGGNYGYTF. As DNA, the CDR3 is TGTGCCAGCAGTACCACAGGGGGCAACTATGGCTACACCTTC.

The V call is TRBV12-3 or TRBV12-4, the J call TRBJ1-5, with 7 nucleotides matching TRBD1. There are 13 residues in the CDR3. Germline trimming cut 7 bases from V and 4 bases from J; bases unmatched to any gene: 4. Here the CDR3 reads CASTQQGNQPQHF. The CDR3 nucleotides read TGTGCCAGCACCCAACAGGGGAATCAGCCCCAGCATTTT.

This clone was detected only a few times. The gene calls are TRBV9 and TRBJ2-5, with a weak D call TRBD2 (5 bases). Germline-derived CDR1 and CDR2 are SGDLS and YYNGEE. The CDR3 has 13 amino acids. V was pared by 5 bases and J by 2 bases, with 10 bases between. Written as DNA, the CDR3 is TGTGCCAGCAGTGGAAGCGGACAAGAGACCCAGTACTTC. It encodes CASSGSGQETQYF.

The chain's CDR3 is CASSLSGMAYEQYF. CDR3 DNA: TGTGCCAGCAGCTTATCAGGGATGGCATACGAGCAGTACTTC. The rearrangement uses TRBV11-2 and TRBJ2-7, with D possibly TRBD1 on 5 matching bases. The germline V gene has CDR1 SGHAT and CDR2 FQNNGV. This CDR3 region has 14 residues. Trimming stripped 2 bases from V and 4 bases from J, with 12 bases between.

The chain carries TRBV6-5 and TRBJ1-1; TRBD1 is a possible D gene (6 bases). V dropped 0 bases and J dropped 1 base, with 9 bases sitting between them. Germline-derived CDR1 and CDR2 are MNHEY and SVGAGI. The CDR3 runs to 15 residues. CDR3 sequence (DNA): TGTGCCAGCAGTTACTCGATCAGGGGGAACACTGAAGCTTTCTTT. Translated: CASSYSIRGNTEAFF.

The rearrangement uses TRBV29-1 and TRBJ1-1; D remains ambiguous. V shed 0 bases and J shed 1 base, with 15 bases lying between them. Germline lookup yields CDR1 SQVTM and CDR2 ANQGSEA. The CDR3 covers 16 residues. CDR3 loop: CSVEEWRGIENTEAFF. CDR3 coding DNA: TGCAGCGTTGAAGAATGGCGAGGTATCGAGAACACTGAAGCTTTCTTT.

The V call is TRBV6-5, the J call TRBJ2-7; 8 bases fit TRBD1. Germline V gene data show CDR1 as MNHEY and CDR2 as SVGAGI. The ends lost 7 bases at V and 4 bases at J; junction bases unmatched: 6. There are 13 residues in the CDR3. CDR3 protein: CASTGTGRYEQYF. For the CDR3, the DNA is TGTGCCAGCACCGGGACAGGAAGGTACGAGCAGTACTTC.

The chain has TRBV19 and TRBJ1-2; D unresolved. The CDR3 is 14 amino acids. The V end was cut by 5 bases, the J end by 4 bases, with 14 bases between. Germline CDR1 reads LNHDA; CDR2 reads SQIVND (reference sequence). CDR3 DNA sequence: TGTGCCAGTAGTTCCCTCGCCACGGGCTATGGCTACACCTTC. Residues: CASSSLATGYGYTF.

V usage is TRBV18 and J usage is TRBJ1-5, with a weak D call TRBD1 (6 bases). Germline loops: CDR1 KGHSH, CDR2 LQKENI. The CDR3 covers 14 residues. V gave up 3 bases and J gave up 4 bases, with 10 bases separating them. The CDR3 sequence: CASSPSGANQPQHF. The CDR3 DNA reads TGTGCCAGCTCACCTTCAGGGGCAAATCAGCCCCAGCATTTT.

This clone was found a few times. This chain uses TRBV7-8 with TRBJ2-1; D gene unclear. V was clipped by 7 bases and J by 4 bases, with 8 bases between them. CDR1 and CDR2 from the germline V gene are SGHVS and FQNEAQ. This CDR3 comprises 12 residues. The CDR3 nucleotides read TGTGCCAGCAAGCTTAGTTACAATGAGCAGTTCTTC. Its translation is CASKLSYNEQFF.

CDR3 region: CASSVRNNYGYTF. The CDR3 DNA follows: TGTGCCAGCAGCGTCAGAAACAACTATGGCTACACCTTC. This chain connects TRBV11-2 to TRBJ1-2; D unresolved. Germline V gene data show CDR1 as SGHAT and CDR2 as FQNNGV. The CDR3 is 13 residues long. V lost 5 bases, J lost 2 bases, and 9 bases lay in between.

The CDR3: CSAKKGTGVEEQYF. The CDR3 nucleotides are TGCAGCGCCAAAAAAGGCACAGGGGTAGAAGAGCAGTACTTC. V gene TRBV29-1 combines with J gene TRBJ2-7; 7 bases are shared with TRBD1. Germline-derived CDR1 and CDR2 are SQVTM and ANQGSEA. The V and J ends lost 7 bases and 7 bases, in that order; junction bases with no gene match: 16. The CDR3 has 14 amino acids.

This chain uses TRBV10-1 with TRBJ2-3, with a tentative D call TRBD1 (5 bases). This CDR3 comprises 14 residues. In germline, CDR1 is WNHNN, CDR2 SYGVQD (reference sequence). V shed 6 bases and J shed 2 bases, with 12 bases lying between them. The CDR3 region has the DNA TGCGCCAGCAGAGCCGACAGATTCACAGATACGCAGTATTTT. Its translation: CASRADRFTDTQYF.

The chain employs TRBV27 and TRBJ1-1, with unresolved D. Between the trimmed V and J ends, which lost 5 bases and 1 base, there was a span of 14 bases. The CDR3 is 15 residues long. Looked up from germline, CDR1 is MNHEY and CDR2 is SMNVEV (reference sequence). The chain's CDR3 is CASSPRGRGNTEAFF. CDR3 nucleotide sequence: TGTGCCAGCAGTCCCCGTGGGCGGGGGAACACTGAAGCTTTCTTT.

The chain links TRBV18 to TRBJ1-1; D gene uncertain. The CDR3 spans 16 residues. Trimming took 3 bases from V and 3 from J, leaving 17 bases between them. Germline CDR1 reads KGHSH; CDR2 reads LQKENI. The CDR3 coding sequence is TGTGCCAGCTCACCTACCGGGAAACGTGGGGACACTGAAGCTTTCTTT. Protein: CASSPTGKRGDTEAFF.

The rearrangement uses TRBV11-3 and TRBJ1-1, with 9 nucleotides matching TRBD1. The V and J ends lost 3 bases and 7 bases, in that order; junction bases with no gene match: 12. The germline V gene has CDR1 SGHNT and CDR2 YENEEA. CDR3 length: 16 amino acids. CDR3 sequence: CASSFGQTGGWGEAFF. The DNA for the CDR3 is TGTGCCAGCAGCTTCGGGCAGACAGGGGGATGGGGTGAAGCTTTCTTT. Drawing the rest from reference TRBV11-3 and TRBJ1-1, the complete variable domain is EAGVVQSPRYKIIEKKQPVAFWCNPISGHNTLYWYLQNLGQGPELLIRYENEEAVDDSQLPKDRFSAERLKGVDSTLKIQPAELGDSAVYLCASSFGQTGGWGEAFFGQGTRLTVV.

V gene TRBV11-3 combines with J gene TRBJ2-7; 9 nucleotides line up with TRBD2. Germline CDR1 reads SGHNT; CDR2 reads YENEEA. With V trimmed by 6 bases and J by 1 base, 7 bases remained unmatched. This CDR3 spans 15 amino acids. The CDR3 bases are TGTGCCAGCAGAATAAGAGCGGGAGGATCCTACGAGCAGTACTTC. Translated, it gives CASRIRAGGSYEQYF.

The V call is TRBV5-6, the J call TRBJ1-2; D is uncertain. Germline V gives CDR1 SGHDT, CDR2 YYEEEE. V was cut by 2 bases and J by 8 bases, with 10 bases left in between. This CDR3 has 12 residues. The CDR3 nucleotides read TGTGCCAGCAGCTTCCGTCTAGACGGCTACACCTTC. Translation: CASSFRLDGYTF.